Below, 8 T cell receptor beta chains from the same sample are listed, as sequenced in a study of T cell responses to AZD1222 COVID-19 vaccine. Here immunoSEQ multiplex PCR was the method, and the copy in TCRdb shows in-frame clones only, minus some. The sample includes some 65,000 clones, 70% to 80% of them seen just once. The material was peripheral blood, obtained on day 0 of MenACWY control vaccination. Source of these receptors: an adult in good health.

CDR3 amino acids: CASSFLQGFDGYTF. The CDR3 DNA sequence: TGTGCCAGCAGCTTCCTCCAGGGGTTCGATGGCTACACCTTC. The V call is TRBV7-9, the J call TRBJ1-2; D is possibly TRBD1 (6 bases). Germline CDR1 and CDR2: SEHNR and FQNEAQ (reference sequence). The CDR3 has 14 amino acids. Trimming removed 3 bases at V and 6 bases at J, with 14 bases between.

This clone was seen just once. V usage is TRBV29-1 and J usage is TRBJ2-3; 9 nucleotides match TRBD1. Trimming at V came to 4 bases and at J to 4 bases, leaving 12 bases not matched to a gene. From germline, CDR1 is SQVTM and CDR2 ANQGSEA. The CDR3 has 16 residues. This chain's CDR3 is CSVAGVGQGRPDTQYF. DNA for the CDR3: TGCAGCGTTGCTGGAGTGGGACAGGGCCGCCCAGATACGCAGTATTTT.

The V gene is TRBV13, the J gene TRBJ1-6, with TRBD1 matching 8 bases. Germline assignment: CDR1 PRHDT and CDR2 FYEKMQ (reference sequence). This CDR3 has 14 residues. V trimming: 5 bases; J trimming: 10 bases; junction bases outside the gene matches: 7. CDR3 nucleotides: TGTGCCAGCAGCGCTCGACAGGGGCGGTCACCCCTCCACTTT. Translated: CASSARQGRSPLHF.

CDR3 loop: CASSEAKGGPPREQYF. The CDR3 coding sequence is TGTGCCAGCAGTGAAGCGAAGGGGGGCCCTCCTCGGGAGCAGTACTTC. The chain is built from TRBV6-1 and TRBJ2-7; D possibly matches TRBD1 or TRBD2 (6 bases each). V lost 0 bases, J lost 7 bases, and 19 bases lay in between. Germline V gene data show CDR1 as MNHNS and CDR2 as SASEGT. CDR3 length equals 16 residues.

This clone was seen only a few times. The J gene is TRBJ1-1, the V gene TRBV18, with TRBD1 matching over 8 bases. Germline V gene lookup returns CDR1 KGHSH and CDR2 LQKENI. The CDR3 is 15 residues long. Trimming at V came to 3 bases and at J to 1 base, leaving 4 bases not matched to a gene. CDR3 coding DNA: TGTGCCAGCTCACCGTCCGGGACAGGGAACACTGAAGCTTTCTTT. It encodes CASSPSGTGNTEAFF.

The chain carries TRBV4-1 and TRBJ2-1, with TRBD1 identical over 9 bases. With V trimmed by 5 bases and J by 4 bases, 0 bases remained unmatched. Germline V lookup: CDR1 MGHRA, CDR2 YSYEKL. This CDR3 region has 13 residues. The CDR3 loop reads CASSGQGYNEQFF. The CDR3 coding sequence is TGCGCCAGCAGCGGACAGGGGTACAATGAGCAGTTCTTC.

This clone is classed as medium-sized. The chain joins TRBV30 to TRBJ2-7; 9 bases are shared with TRBD1. Germline CDR1 reads GTSNPN; CDR2 reads SVGIG (reference sequence). V lost 5 bases and J lost 2; bases outside the gene matches: 1. This CDR3 has 12 residues. The CDR3 nucleotides are TGTGCCTGGCGACAGGGGGCCTACGAGCAGTACTTC. It yields the protein CAWRQGAYEQYF.

The rearrangement joins TRBV5-1 to TRBJ2-2, with no clear D. Germline V gives CDR1 SGHRS, CDR2 YFSETQ. This CDR3 has 16 residues. Trimming cost V 1 base and J 7 bases, with 17 bases left between them. The CDR3 region has the DNA TGCGCCAGCAGCTTGAATACGGGTACGACGTACGGGGAGCTGTTTTTT. It is translated as CASSLNTGTTYGELFF.